This passage covers 2 T cell receptor beta chains from one sample sequenced in a study of regulatory T cells in long-lasting Graves disease. Arm-PCR of CDR3 regions with iRepertoire HTBI primers generated TCR beta libraries. TCRdb itself ran the multiplex PCR reads through MiXCR, one entry per CDR3 protein. The sample has 350,000 to 500,000 distinct CDR3 sequences; 16% are singletons. Specified time point: newly diagnosed GD, antithyroid drugs for less than 3 months. PBMCs were the source of the RNA used for TCR sequencing. This sample was shared with a second study, whose subject was T cells in Graves' hyperthyroidism and ophthalmopathy.

The sample in question was peripheral blood mononuclear cells (PBMCs), obtained at new diagnosis, from a patient treated with antithyroid drugs. Receptors were obtained from a young woman with Graves disease.

Concerning this clonotype: This could be a read error, since a much larger clone is one nucleotide away. V gene TRBV7-8 combines with J gene TRBJ2-7, with D hard to call. Germline values: CDR1 SGHVS, CDR2 FQNEAQ. This CDR3 spans 15 amino acids. Trimming took 1 base from V and 7 from J, leaving 17 bases between them. The DNA of the CDR3 is TGTGCCAGCAGCTTAGTAGTGGGCTCCTACAATGAGCAGTACTTC. Its protein is CASSLVVGSYNEQYF.

This clonotype was observed at least ten times. The V call is TRBV2, the J call TRBJ2-5; no firm D call. V was shortened by 3 bases and J by 2 bases, with 7 bases between the two germline ends. Germline V gene lookup returns CDR1 SNHLY and CDR2 FYNNEI. CDR3 size: 13 residues. In DNA, the CDR3 is TGTGCCAGCAGTGAGGGCCTACAAGAGACCCAGTACTTC. Its translation: CASSEGLQETQYF.